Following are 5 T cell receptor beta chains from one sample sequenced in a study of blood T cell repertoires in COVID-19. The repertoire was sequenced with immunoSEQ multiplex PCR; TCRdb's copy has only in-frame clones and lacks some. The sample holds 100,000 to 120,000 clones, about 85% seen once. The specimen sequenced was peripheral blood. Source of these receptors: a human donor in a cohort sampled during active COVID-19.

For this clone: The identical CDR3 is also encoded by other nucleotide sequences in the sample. The CDR3 DNA sequence: TGTGCCAGCAGCCTCGGGACAGGGGTTTACGAGCAGTACTTC. It is translated as CASSLGTGVYEQYF. The chain couples TRBV11-2 to TRBJ2-7, with 10 bases matching TRBD1. V gave up 5 bases and J gave up 4 bases; unmatched junction bases: 5. Germline V gene sequence: CDR1 SGHAT, CDR2 FQNNGV. There are 14 residues in the CDR3.

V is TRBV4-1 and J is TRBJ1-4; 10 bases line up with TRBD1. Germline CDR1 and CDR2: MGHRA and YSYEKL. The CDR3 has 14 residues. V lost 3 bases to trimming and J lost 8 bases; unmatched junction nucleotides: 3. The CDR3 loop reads CASSQGGQGEKLFF. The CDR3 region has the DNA TGCGCCAGCAGCCAGGGGGGACAGGGGGAAAAACTGTTTTTT.

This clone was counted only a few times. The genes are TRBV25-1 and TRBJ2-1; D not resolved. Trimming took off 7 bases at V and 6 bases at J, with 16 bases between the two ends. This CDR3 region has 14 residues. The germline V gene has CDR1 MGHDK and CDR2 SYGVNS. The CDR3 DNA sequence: TGTGCCAGCAAAGGCCCCCTAGTCGGCAATGAGCAGTTCTTC. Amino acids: CASKGPLVGNEQFF.

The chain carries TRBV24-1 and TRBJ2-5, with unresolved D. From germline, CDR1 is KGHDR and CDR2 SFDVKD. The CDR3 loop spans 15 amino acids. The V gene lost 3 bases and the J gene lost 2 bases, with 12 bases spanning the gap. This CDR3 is CATSDAGSPQETQYF. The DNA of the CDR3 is TGTGCCACCAGTGATGCAGGATCCCCACAAGAGACCCAGTACTTC.

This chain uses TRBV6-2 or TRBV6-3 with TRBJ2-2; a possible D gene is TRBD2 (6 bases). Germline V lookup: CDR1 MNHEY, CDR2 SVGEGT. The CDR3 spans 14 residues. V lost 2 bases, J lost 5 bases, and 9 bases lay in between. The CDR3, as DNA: TGTGCCAGCAGTTACCACGGAGGGACCGGGGAGCTGTTTTTT. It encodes CASSYHGGTGELFF.